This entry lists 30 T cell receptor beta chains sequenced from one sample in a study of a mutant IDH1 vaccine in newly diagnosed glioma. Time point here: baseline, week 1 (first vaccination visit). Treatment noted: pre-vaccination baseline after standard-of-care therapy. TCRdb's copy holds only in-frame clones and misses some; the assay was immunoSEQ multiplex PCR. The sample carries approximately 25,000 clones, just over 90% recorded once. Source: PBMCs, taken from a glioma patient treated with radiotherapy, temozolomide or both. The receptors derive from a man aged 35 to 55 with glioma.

CDR3 coding DNA: TGCGCCAGCAGCCAGTTGACGGGCCGGGGGCCCCTCCACTTT. Protein: CASSQLTGRGPLHF. This chain uses TRBV4-3 with TRBJ1-6, with D tentatively TRBD1 (5 bases). V was cut by 3 bases and J by 13 bases, with 16 bases left in between. Germline CDR1 LGHNA, CDR2 YSLEER. This CDR3 has 14 amino acids.

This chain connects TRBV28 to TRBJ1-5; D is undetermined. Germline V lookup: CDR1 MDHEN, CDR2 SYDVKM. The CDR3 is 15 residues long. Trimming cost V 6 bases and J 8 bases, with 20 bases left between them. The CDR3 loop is CASRLLSPRTEPQHF. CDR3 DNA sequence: TGTGCCAGCAGGCTCCTCTCCCCCCGGACCGAGCCCCAGCATTTT.

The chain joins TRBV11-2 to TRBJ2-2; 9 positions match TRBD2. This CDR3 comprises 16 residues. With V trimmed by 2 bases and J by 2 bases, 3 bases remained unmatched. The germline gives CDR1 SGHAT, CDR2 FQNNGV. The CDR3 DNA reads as TGTGCCAGCAGCTTACAACTAGCGGGCAACACCGGGGAGCTGTTTTTT. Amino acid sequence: CASSLQLAGNTGELFF.

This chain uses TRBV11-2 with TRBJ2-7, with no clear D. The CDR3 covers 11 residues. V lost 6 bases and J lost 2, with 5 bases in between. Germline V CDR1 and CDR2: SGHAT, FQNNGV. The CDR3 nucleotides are TGTGCCAGCAGTTCGACCTACGAGCAGTACTTC. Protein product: CASSSTYEQYF.

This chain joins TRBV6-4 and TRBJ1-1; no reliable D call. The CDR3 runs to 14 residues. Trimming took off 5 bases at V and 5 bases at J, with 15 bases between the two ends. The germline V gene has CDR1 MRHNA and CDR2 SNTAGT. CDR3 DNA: TGTGCCAGCAGTCCCTCCTCGGACGTAACTGAAGCTTTCTTT. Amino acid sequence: CASSPSSDVTEAFF.

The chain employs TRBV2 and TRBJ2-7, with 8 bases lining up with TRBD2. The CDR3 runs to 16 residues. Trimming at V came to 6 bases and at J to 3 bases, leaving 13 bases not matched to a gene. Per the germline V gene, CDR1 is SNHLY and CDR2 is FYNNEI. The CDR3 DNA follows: TGTGCCAGCAGATCCGCGCTATTCCTAGCGGGCTACGAGCAGTACTTC. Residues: CASRSALFLAGYEQYF.

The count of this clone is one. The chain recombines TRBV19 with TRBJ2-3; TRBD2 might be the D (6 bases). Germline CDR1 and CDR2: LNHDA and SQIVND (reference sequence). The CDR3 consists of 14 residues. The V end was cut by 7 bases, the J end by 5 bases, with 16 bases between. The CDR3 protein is CASTEGQSGDTQYF. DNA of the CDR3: TGTGCCAGTACGGAGGGCCAGTCAGGAGATACGCAGTATTTT.

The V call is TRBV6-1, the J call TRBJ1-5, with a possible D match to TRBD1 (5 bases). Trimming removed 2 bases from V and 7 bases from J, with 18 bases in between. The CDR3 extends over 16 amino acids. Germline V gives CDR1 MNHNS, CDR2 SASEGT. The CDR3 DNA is TGTGCCAGCAGTGAACGAGGGACCTTGCCCAGACAGCCCCAGCATTTT. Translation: CASSERGTLPRQPQHF.

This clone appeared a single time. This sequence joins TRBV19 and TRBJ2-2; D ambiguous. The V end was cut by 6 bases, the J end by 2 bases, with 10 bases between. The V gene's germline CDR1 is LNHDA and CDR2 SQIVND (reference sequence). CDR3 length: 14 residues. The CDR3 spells CASSDRRNTGELFF. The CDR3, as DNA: TGTGCCAGTAGCGATCGTCGCAACACCGGGGAGCTGTTTTTT.

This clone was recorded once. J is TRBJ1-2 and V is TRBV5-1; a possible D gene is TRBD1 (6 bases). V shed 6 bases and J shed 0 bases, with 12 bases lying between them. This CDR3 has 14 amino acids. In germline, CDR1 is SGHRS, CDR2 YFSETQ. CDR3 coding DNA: TGCGCCAGCAACCGGGACACGGCTAACTATGGCTACACCTTC. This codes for CASNRDTANYGYTF.

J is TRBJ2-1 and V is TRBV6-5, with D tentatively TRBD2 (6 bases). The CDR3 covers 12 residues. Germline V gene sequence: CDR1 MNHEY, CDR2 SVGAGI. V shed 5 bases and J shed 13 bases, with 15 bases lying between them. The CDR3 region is CASSPLVGGQFF. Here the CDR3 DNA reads TGTGCCAGCAGTCCATTAGTGGGGGGACAGTTCTTC.

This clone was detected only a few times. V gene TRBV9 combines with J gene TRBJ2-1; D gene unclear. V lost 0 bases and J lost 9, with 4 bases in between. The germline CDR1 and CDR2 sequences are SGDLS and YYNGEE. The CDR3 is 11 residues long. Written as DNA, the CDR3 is TGTGCCAGCAGCGTAGTAGGTGAGCAGTTCTTC. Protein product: CASSVVGEQFF.

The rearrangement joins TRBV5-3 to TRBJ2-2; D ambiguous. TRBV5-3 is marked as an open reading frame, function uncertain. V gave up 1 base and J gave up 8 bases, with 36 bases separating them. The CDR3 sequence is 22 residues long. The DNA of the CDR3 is TGTGCCAGAAGCTTGTCATCCGCCCCCGGCCCACGTAGGCCCCCCGTAGGGGGGGAGCTGTTTTTT. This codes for CARSLSSAPGPRRPPVGGELFF.

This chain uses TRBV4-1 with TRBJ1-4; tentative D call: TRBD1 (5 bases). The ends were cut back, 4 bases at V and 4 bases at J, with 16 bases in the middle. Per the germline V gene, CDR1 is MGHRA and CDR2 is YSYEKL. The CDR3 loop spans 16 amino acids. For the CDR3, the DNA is TGCGCCAGCAGCCGAGGAGGTGGCAGGGATAATGAAAAACTGTTTTTT. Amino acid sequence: CASSRGGGRDNEKLFF.

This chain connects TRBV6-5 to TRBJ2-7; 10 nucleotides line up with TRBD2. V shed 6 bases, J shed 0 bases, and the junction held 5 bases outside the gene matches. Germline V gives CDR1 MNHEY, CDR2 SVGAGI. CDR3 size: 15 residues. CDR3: CASRPTSGVSYEQYF. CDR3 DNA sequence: TGTGCCAGCAGACCCACTAGCGGGGTCTCCTACGAGCAGTACTTC.

The CDR3, as DNA: TGTGCTAGTGGCGTGGGGGGGGACAGACCCCATGTGGATGGAAATGAGCAGTACTTC. Translation: CASGVGGDRPHVDGNEQYF. V and J are TRBV12-5 and TRBJ2-7, with D possibly being TRBD1 or TRBD2 (7 bases each). Germline CDR1 reads LGHNT; CDR2 reads FRNRAP. Trimming took off 6 bases at V and 7 bases at J, with 34 bases between the two ends. The CDR3 extends over 19 amino acids.

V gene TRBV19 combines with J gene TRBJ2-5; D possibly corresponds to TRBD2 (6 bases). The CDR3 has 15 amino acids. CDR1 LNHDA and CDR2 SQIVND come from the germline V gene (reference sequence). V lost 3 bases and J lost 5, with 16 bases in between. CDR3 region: CASSIMAGRMETQYF. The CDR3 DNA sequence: TGTGCCAGTAGTATCATGGCGGGGAGGATGGAGACCCAGTACTTC.

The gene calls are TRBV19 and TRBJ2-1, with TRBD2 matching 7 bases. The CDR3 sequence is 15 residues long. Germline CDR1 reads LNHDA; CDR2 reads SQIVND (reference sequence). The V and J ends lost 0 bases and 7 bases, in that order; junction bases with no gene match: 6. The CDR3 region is CASSIDRSGGNEQFF. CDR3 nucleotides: TGTGCCAGTAGTATAGATCGGTCCGGGGGGAATGAGCAGTTCTTC.

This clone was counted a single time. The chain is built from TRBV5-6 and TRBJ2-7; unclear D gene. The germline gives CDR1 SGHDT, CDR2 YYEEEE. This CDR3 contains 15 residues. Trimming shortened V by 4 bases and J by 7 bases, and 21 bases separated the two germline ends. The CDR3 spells CASSPPNGVYGEQYF. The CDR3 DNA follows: TGTGCCAGCAGCCCACCGAATGGGGTGTACGGGGAGCAGTACTTC.

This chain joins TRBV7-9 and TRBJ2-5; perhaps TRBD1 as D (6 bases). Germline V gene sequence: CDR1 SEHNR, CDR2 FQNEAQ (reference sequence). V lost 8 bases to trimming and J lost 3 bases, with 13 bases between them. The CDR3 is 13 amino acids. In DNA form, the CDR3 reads TGTGCCAGCTGCTACAGGGACGAAGAGACCCAGTACTTC. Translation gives CASCYRDEETQYF.

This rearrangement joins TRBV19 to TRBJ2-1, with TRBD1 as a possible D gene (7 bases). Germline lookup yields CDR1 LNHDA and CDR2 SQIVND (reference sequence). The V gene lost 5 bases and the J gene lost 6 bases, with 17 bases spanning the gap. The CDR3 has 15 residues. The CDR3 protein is CASSFRGTVANEQFF. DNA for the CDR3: TGTGCCAGTAGTTTCCGCGGGACAGTCGCCAATGAGCAGTTCTTC.

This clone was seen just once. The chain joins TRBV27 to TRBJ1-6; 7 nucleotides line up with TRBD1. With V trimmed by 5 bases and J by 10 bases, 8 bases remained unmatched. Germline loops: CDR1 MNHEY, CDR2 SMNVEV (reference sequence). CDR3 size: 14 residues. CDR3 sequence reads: CASSLKTGFSPLHF. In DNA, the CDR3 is TGTGCCAGCAGTCTCAAGACAGGGTTCTCACCCCTCCACTTT.

This chain's CDR3 is CASSYTRVNEKLFF. The CDR3 DNA is TGTGCCAGCAGTTACACCAGGGTCAATGAAAAACTGTTTTTT. The J gene is TRBJ1-4, the V gene TRBV6-5; maybe TRBD1 (5 bases). This CDR3 has 14 residues. Germline CDR1 and CDR2: MNHEY and SVGAGI. Between the trimmed V and J ends, which lost 2 bases and 5 bases, there was a span of 9 bases.

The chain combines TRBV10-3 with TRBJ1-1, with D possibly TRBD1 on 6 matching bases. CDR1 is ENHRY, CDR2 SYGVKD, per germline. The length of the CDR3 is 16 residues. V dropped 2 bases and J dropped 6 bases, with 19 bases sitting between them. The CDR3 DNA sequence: TGTGCCATCAGTGAGGGGGACATACGTTATGGCGCTGAAGCTTTCTTT. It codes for CAISEGDIRYGAEAFF.

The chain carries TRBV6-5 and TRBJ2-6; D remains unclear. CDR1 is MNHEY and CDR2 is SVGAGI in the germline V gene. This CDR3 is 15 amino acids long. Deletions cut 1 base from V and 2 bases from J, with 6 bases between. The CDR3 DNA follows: TGTGCCAGCAGTTACTTGGTAGCTGGGGCCAACGTCCTGACTTTC. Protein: CASSYLVAGANVLTF.

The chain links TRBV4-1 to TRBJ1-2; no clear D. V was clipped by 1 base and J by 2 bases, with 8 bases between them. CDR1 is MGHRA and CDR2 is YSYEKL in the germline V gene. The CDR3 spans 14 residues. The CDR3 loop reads CASSQVAGNYGYTF. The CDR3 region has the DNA TGCGCCAGCAGCCAAGTAGCCGGGAACTATGGCTACACCTTC.

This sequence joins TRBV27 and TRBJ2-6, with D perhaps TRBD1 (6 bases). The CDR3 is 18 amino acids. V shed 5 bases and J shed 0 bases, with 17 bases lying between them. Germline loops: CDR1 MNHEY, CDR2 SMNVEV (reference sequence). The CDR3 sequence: CASSMPGENFSGANVLTF. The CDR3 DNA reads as TGTGCCAGCAGTATGCCAGGGGAGAACTTCTCTGGGGCCAACGTCCTGACTTTC.

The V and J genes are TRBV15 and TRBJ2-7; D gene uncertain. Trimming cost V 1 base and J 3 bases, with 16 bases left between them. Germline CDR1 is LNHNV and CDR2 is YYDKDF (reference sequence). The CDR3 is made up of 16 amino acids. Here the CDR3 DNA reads TGTGCCACCAGCAGAGGGTCGGCGCAAAGTAACTACGAGCAGTACTTC. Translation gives CATSRGSAQSNYEQYF. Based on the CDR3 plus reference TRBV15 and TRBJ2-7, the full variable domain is DAMVIQNPRYQVTQFGKPVTLSCSQTLNHNVMYWYQQKSSQAPKLLFHYYDKDFNNEADTPDNFQSRRPNTSFCFLDIRSPGLGDTAMYLCATSRGSAQSNYEQYFGPGTRLTVT.

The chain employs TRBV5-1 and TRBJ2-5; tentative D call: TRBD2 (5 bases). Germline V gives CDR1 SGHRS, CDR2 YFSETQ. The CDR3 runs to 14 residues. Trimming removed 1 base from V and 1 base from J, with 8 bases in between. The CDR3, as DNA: TGCGCCAGCAGCTTGACCGCGGGCCAAGAGACCCAGTACTTC. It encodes CASSLTAGQETQYF. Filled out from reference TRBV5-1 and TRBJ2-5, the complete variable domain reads KAGVTQTPRYLIKTRGQQVTLSCSPISGHRSVSWYQQTPGQGLQFLFEYFSETQRNKGNFPGRFSGRQFSNSRSEMNVSTLELGDSALYLCASSLTAGQETQYFGPGTRLLVL.

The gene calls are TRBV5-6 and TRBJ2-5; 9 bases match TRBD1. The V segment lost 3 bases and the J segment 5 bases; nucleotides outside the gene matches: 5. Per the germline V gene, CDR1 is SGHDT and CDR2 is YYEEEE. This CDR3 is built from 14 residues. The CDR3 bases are TGTGCCAGCAGCTGGACAGGGGAGGGGGAGACCCAGTACTTC. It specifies CASSWTGEGETQYF.